Listed below are T cell receptor beta chains from one sample, sequenced in a study of T cell clones after liver transplantation. The data were produced by immunoSEQ multiplex PCR, yet TCRdb's version contains in-frame clones alone and is incomplete. The sample consists of fewer than 15,000 clones, approximately 73% of them appearing once. Sequences were derived from CD8+ T cells from blood, sampled at the 22-month timepoint. The receptors were sampled from a human patient who received a liver transplant. A subset of T cells may come from the graft donor. Each CDR3 is given with its conserved first and last residue.

CDR3aa,v_gene
CASSPRDGRYEQYF,TRBV6-6
CATSSSTSAGTGELFF,TRBV15
CASSSQRGQTGELFF,TRBV7-9
CASSPTGGTEAFF,TRBV18
CASSQPGLASSTDTQYF,TRBV18
CASSSYAEQFF,TRBV6-6
CASSWDGTNEKLFF,TRBV7-9
CASSSRQGESQPQHF,TRBV4-1
CASGSTGSDTQYF,TRBV19
CASSFLGGAGGGTDTQYF,TRBV11-2
CSGGYGSGGSSTDTQYF,TRBV29-1
CASSLNPGVADTQYF,TRBV28
CASSKELYNEQFF,TRBV6-5
CASSRTGSFSYEQYF,TRBV11-2
CASSLAGGSTPRRYGYTF,TRBV5-6
CASRRAGGEETQYF,TRBV6-5
CASSQDGRVAYEQYF,TRBV4-1
CASSEGQSNYGYTF,TRBV5-6
CASSAQQGPPEAFF,TRBV19
CASSLIQSNEQFF,TRBV28
CASSQKEGISYEQYF,TRBV4-3
CSASVGYGYTF,TRBV20-1
CASSRGLSDTGELFF,TRBV4-2
CASREKGGMNTEAFF,TRBV6-5
CASSLGNEQFF,TRBV5-5
CASSLLGLGELFF,TRBV5-5
CASSGTGGTDTQYF,TRBV7-9
CASSPGLNSYNEQFF,TRBV7-3
CASSQEFDGANVLTF,TRBV4-3
CASRPNDDAGTGRADTQYF,TRBV7-9
CASSLLQGKGNEQFF,TRBV28
CASQGGISYNEQFF,TRBV9
CASSQDVGQFQPQHF,TRBV4-1
CASSQERTSGPKDTQYF,TRBV4-1
CASSLLSGRTGELFF,TRBV5-4
CAWIPDSTEAFF,TRBV30
CASNKLTGDQETQYF,TRBV7-3
CASSLGYGRSSYEQYF,TRBV11-2
CASRPRTGHTDTQYF,TRBV28
CASSLEQVAGGQDNEQFF,TRBV11-3
CASSLGVAGGELFF,TRBV5-4
CASSYNLVGHYGYTF,TRBV6-5
CASSIDLGTVYEQYF,TRBV19